The rows below give T cell receptor beta chains drawn from one sample of a study of OX40 agonist ivuxolimab in advanced cancers. The table came from immunoSEQ multiplex PCR; TCRdb's copy has only in-frame clones and leaves some out. This sample has 78,000 or so clones, with roughly nine tenths found just once. The starting material was CD4+ or CD8+ T cells sorted from blood, obtained in a trial of the OX40 agonist ivuxolimab. The receptor source for this set is an adult with an advanced solid tumor such as melanoma, head and neck, liver or kidney cancer. Each CDR3 is given with its conserved first and last residue. Each record gives: V gene, J gene, D gene, clone size, CDR3 DNA, CDR3 protein. A D gene is named only where the DNA matches it firmly. Size tells how often a clone was seen (once, few, many) or the class of an expanded clone, and some rows leave it out.

>TRBV15|TRBJ2-7|TRBD1|NA
TGTGCCACCAGCAGACGCCCCGGGACAGCACAAGCCTACGAGCAGTACTTC
CATSRRPGTAQAYEQYF
>TRBV6-5|TRBJ2-5|NA|NA
TGTGCCAGCAGTTACTTGGAGACCCAGTACTTC
CASSYLETQYF
>TRBV19|TRBJ1-2|TRBD1|NA
TGTGCCAGTACCCGAGGACAGGGAACGGGAGGCTACACCTTC
CASTRGQGTGGYTF
>TRBV7-9|TRBJ1-2|NA|NA
TGTGCCAGCACTCTCCTCCAGGGTGCTAACTATGGCTACACCTTC
CASTLLQGANYGYTF
>TRBV5-4|TRBJ2-1|TRBD2|NA
TGTGCCAGCAGCACGTACCGTTCTAGCGGCAGCTCCTACAATGAGCAGTTCTTC
CASSTYRSSGSSYNEQFF
>TRBV19|TRBJ1-6|NA|NA
TGTGCCAGTAGTATAGGTGGGGCCAATTCACCCCTCCACTTT
CASSIGGANSPLHF
>TRBV2|TRBJ1-2|NA|NA
TGTGCCAGCAGTGAAGCGGTGGCCTCCTATGGCTACACCTTC
CASSEAVASYGYTF
>TRBV19|TRBJ1-5|TRBD1|NA
TGTGCCAGTAGTGTAGGACAGGGGATTCAGCCCCAGCATTTT
CASSVGQGIQPQHF
>TRBV6-5|TRBJ2-7|NA|NA
TGTGCCAGCAGTAAAACGCTCGCGGCCTACGAGCAGTACTTC
CASSKTLAAYEQYF
>TRBV7-6|TRBJ1-2|TRBD1|NA
TGTGCCAGCAGCTTATTAGGGACAGGCTCGGGGATCACCTTC
CASSLLGTGSGITF
>TRBV4-2|TRBJ1-2|NA|NA
TGTGCCAGCAGCCCCAGTTCTATGGGCGTGCATGGCTACACCTTC
CASSPSSMGVHGYTF
>TRBV7-9|TRBJ1-1|TRBD1|once
TGTGCCAGCAGCTCGAATCCGGGACAGTCCAAGAACACTGAAGCTTTCTTT
CASSSNPGQSKNTEAFF
>TRBV9|TRBJ2-7|TRBD2|NA
TGTGCCAGCAGCGACATAGCGGGAGGGCCTTATTTAGGGGAGCAGTACTTC
CASSDIAGGPYLGEQYF
>TRBV10-3|TRBJ1-2|NA|NA
TGTGCCATCACCACGGACGGATCCTATGGCTACACCTTC
CAITTDGSYGYTF
>TRBV30|TRBJ1-4|NA|NA
TGTGCCTGGAGCACACCGCCTGAAAAACTGTTTTTT
CAWSTPPEKLFF
>TRBV5-4|TRBJ2-7|TRBD2|NA
TGTGCCAGCAGCCCCGGGACTAGCGGACTCTACGAGCAGTACTTC
CASSPGTSGLYEQYF
>TRBV7-2|TRBJ1-1|NA|once
TGTGCCAGCAGCTCACCTAGTGGCGGCCTGAACACTGAAGCTTTCTTT
CASSSPSGGLNTEAFF
>TRBV2|TRBJ1-2|NA|few
TGTGCCAGCAGTGACTCACGAGGGAATGGCTACACCTTC
CASSDSRGNGYTF
>TRBV25-1|TRBJ1-1|TRBD1|NA
TGTGCCAGCAGTGAACTGACAGGGGGGAACACTGAAGCTTTCTTT
CASSELTGGNTEAFF
>TRBV18|TRBJ2-1|TRBD2|NA
TGTGCCAGCTCAGGGACTAGCCCGGCCTACAATGAGCAGTTCTTC
CASSGTSPAYNEQFF
>TRBV10-3|TRBJ2-5|TRBD1|NA
TGTGCCATCAGATCTGGACAGGGGACTCCCCAAGAGACCCAGTACTTC
CAIRSGQGTPQETQYF
>TRBV19|TRBJ1-1|TRBD1|NA
TGTGCCAGTAGGACGACAGGGGGCCGAGCCCCTGAAGCTTTCTTT
CASRTTGGRAPEAFF
>TRBV5-1|TRBJ2-5|TRBD2|once
TGCGCCAGCAGCTTGGGCCTAGCGGGGCTCGGGGAGACCCAGTACTTC
CASSLGLAGLGETQYF
>TRBV10-3|TRBJ1-1|NA|NA
TGTGCCATCAGCGTACAATACAGCGCCAACACTGAAGCTTTCTTT
CAISVQYSANTEAFF
>TRBV6-5|TRBJ1-2|NA|NA
TGTGCCAGCAGTTATGGGGGCGTCTATGGCTACACCTTC
CASSYGGVYGYTF
>TRBV6-5|TRBJ1-4|NA|NA
TGTGCCAGCACTCGTTTGGCCGCAACTAATGAAAAACTGTTTTTT
CASTRLAATNEKLFF
>TRBV19|TRBJ2-1|NA|NA
TGTGCCAGTAACCAAAACAGGGCCAATGAGCAGTTCTTC
CASNQNRANEQFF
>TRBV19|TRBJ2-3|TRBD1|NA
TGTGCCAGTAGTATAGGTTCAGGGGGAGATACGCAGTATTTT
CASSIGSGGDTQYF
>TRBV2|TRBJ1-6|NA|NA
TGTGCCAGCAGCGAACAGGGCGAGGAATCACCCCTCCACTTT
CASSEQGEESPLHF
>TRBV7-9|TRBJ2-1|NA|NA
TGTGCCAGCAGCCCCGGGGGCGGGAGAGACAATGAGCAGTTCTTC
CASSPGGGRDNEQFF
>TRBV6-6|TRBJ2-1|TRBD2|NA
TGTGCCAGCAGTTTCCGGACTAGCGGGAGCAATGAGCAGTTCTTC
CASSFRTSGSNEQFF
>TRBV5-1|TRBJ1-3|TRBD1|NA
TGCGCCAGCAGCTTGGGAGAGACAGGGAAAACTGGAAACACCATATATTTT
CASSLGETGKTGNTIYF
>TRBV6-5|TRBJ1-4|NA|NA
TGTGCCAGCAGCCTAGGAGGCGAAAAACTGTTTTTT
CASSLGGEKLFF
>TRBV6-5|TRBJ1-1|TRBD1|NA
TGTGCCAGCAGTTACGTGGGACAGCGGAGGGGCACTGAAGCTTTCTTT
CASSYVGQRRGTEAFF
>TRBV19|TRBJ1-5|NA|NA
TGTGCCAGTAGTGGTCGGACAGAAAATCAGCCCCAGCATTTT
CASSGRTENQPQHF
>TRBV18|TRBJ2-3|TRBD1|NA
TGTGCCAGCTCACGCCAGACAGGGGCTTCTTCCACAGATACGCAGTATTTT
CASSRQTGASSTDTQYF
>TRBV4-1|TRBJ2-3|TRBD2|NA
TGCGCCAGCAGCCAAGGCTCGGGAGGGCCCACAGATACGCAGTATTTT
CASSQGSGGPTDTQYF
>TRBV5-6|TRBJ1-3|TRBD1|NA
TGTGCCAGCAGCTTGAGGACAGGGGGTGGAAACACCATATATTTT
CASSLRTGGGNTIYF
>TRBV9|TRBJ1-3|NA|NA
TGTGCCAGCAGCGTACAGGGGTCTGGAAACACCATATATTTT
CASSVQGSGNTIYF
>TRBV29-1|TRBJ2-3|TRBD2|NA
TGCAGCGTTTATCTAGCGGGAGTTATCGATACGCAGTATTTT
CSVYLAGVIDTQYF
>TRBV10-3|TRBJ1-5|NA|NA
TGTGCCAGCGGACCCGTGCGCAATCAGCCCCAGCATTTT
CASGPVRNQPQHF
>TRBV4-1|TRBJ1-5|NA|NA
TGCGCCAGCAGCCTATTTAACTATCAGCCCCAGCATTTT
CASSLFNYQPQHF